Below are 10 T cell receptor beta chains sequenced from a single sample in a study of control samples from healthy donors and cancer patients. TCRdb's table, derived via immunoSEQ multiplex PCR, lists solely in-frame clones and lacks some. The sample shows approximately 97,000 clones, 92% of them seen only once. Sample: blood. Every receptor here comes from a woman between 18 and 30 years old in good health.

This chain connects TRBV5-4 to TRBJ1-1; possibly TRBD1 for D (5 bases). Germline V gene data show CDR1 as SGHNT and CDR2 as YYREEE (reference sequence). The CDR3 has 17 amino acids. V was cut by 4 bases and J by 4 bases, with 23 bases left in between. The CDR3 coding sequence is TGTGCCAGCAGCCCAACGGGGGGGGGAAGGAGTATCACTGAAGCTTTCTTT. Its translation: CASSPTGGGRSITEAFF.

This sequence joins TRBV18 and TRBJ1-3; D is undetermined. V lost 0 bases to trimming and J lost 6 bases, with 9 bases between them. The germline V gene encodes CDR1 KGHSH and CDR2 LQKENI. The CDR3 consists of 14 residues. This chain's CDR3 is CASSPPSLENTIYF. CDR3 DNA sequence: TGTGCCAGCTCACCACCGAGTCTCGAAAACACCATATATTTT. The variable domain in full, completed from reference TRBV18 and TRBJ1-3, reads NAGVMQNPRHLVRRRGQEARLRCSPMKGHSHVYWYRQLPEEGLKFMVYLQKENIIDESGMPKERFSAEFPKEGPSILRIQQVVRGDSAAYFCASSPPSLENTIYFGEGSWLTVV.

The gene calls are TRBV11-2 and TRBJ2-3, with D uncertain. With 1 base removed from V and 5 bases from J, the gap between germline ends came to 7 bases. Per germline, CDR1 SGHAT and CDR2 FQNNGV. The CDR3 covers 13 residues. This CDR3 reads CASSLGVRDTQYF. The DNA of the CDR3 is TGTGCCAGCAGCTTAGGGGTGCGAGATACGCAGTATTTT.

The chain has TRBV5-6 and TRBJ1-1; D possibly corresponds to TRBD1 (5 bases). Germline V gene sequence: CDR1 SGHDT, CDR2 YYEEEE. Between the trimmed V and J ends, which lost 2 bases and 3 bases, there was a span of 8 bases. This CDR3 region has 13 residues. CDR3: CASSLLGDTEAFF. The CDR3 nucleotides read TGTGCCAGCAGCTTACTGGGGGACACTGAAGCTTTCTTT. The whole variable domain, filled in from reference TRBV5-6 and TRBJ1-1, reads DAGVTQSPTHLIKTRGQQVTLRCSPKSGHDTVSWYQQALGQGPQFIFQYYEEEERQRGNFPDRFSGHQFPNYSSELNVNALLLGDSALYLCASSLLGDTEAFFGQGTRLTVV.

This chain links TRBV9 with TRBJ1-1; weak D call: TRBD1 (6 bases). Trimming left V 3 bases short and J 4 bases short, with 13 bases between. This CDR3 is 14 amino acids long. CDR1 SGDLS and CDR2 YYNGEE come from the germline V gene. DNA for the CDR3: TGTGCCAGCAGCGCCACAGGGTGGGCCACTGAAGCTTTCTTT. Translation: CASSATGWATEAFF. Full variable domain (missing parts from reference TRBV9 and TRBJ1-1): DSGVTQTPKHLITATGQRVTLRCSPRSGDLSVYWYQQSLDQGLQFLIQYYNGEERAKGNILERFSAQQFPDLHSELNLSSLELGDSALYFCASSATGWATEAFFGQGTRLTVV.

As to this clone: The sample holds other DNA sequences that translate to the same CDR3. The J gene is TRBJ2-7, the V gene TRBV30; 8 bases fit TRBD1. Trimming removed 5 bases from V and 1 base from J; junction bases left unmatched: 1. The CDR3 totals 12 residues. The germline V gene encodes CDR1 GTSNPN and CDR2 SVGIG (reference sequence). In DNA form, the CDR3 reads TGTGCCTGGGGACAGGGTTCCTACGAGCAGTACTTC. It codes for CAWGQGSYEQYF.

The rearrangement uses TRBV5-1 and TRBJ2-1; D may correspond to TRBD1 or TRBD2 (5 bases each). V lost 4 bases and J 1 base, leaving 12 bases between the germline ends. The CDR3 runs 15 residues. Germline V gene data show CDR1 as SGHRS and CDR2 as YFSETQ. CDR3 sequence (DNA): TGCGCCAGCAGCCCCGGGGCGGCGTCCTACAATGAGCAGTTCTTC. The encoded protein is CASSPGAASYNEQFF.

The V call is TRBV6-5, the J call TRBJ2-7; 9 nucleotides line up with TRBD2. CDR3 length: 15 residues. The germline CDR1 and CDR2 sequences are MNHEY and SVGAGI. With 0 bases clipped from V and 3 bases from J, the junction kept 3 bases outside the gene matches. CDR3 DNA: TGTGCCAGCAGTTACTCGAGCGGGGGGCACTACGAGCAGTACTTC. Amino acids: CASSYSSGGHYEQYF.

The rearrangement links TRBV28 to TRBJ2-4; tentatively, D is TRBD1 (5 bases). This CDR3 comprises 17 residues. Per germline, CDR1 MDHEN and CDR2 SYDVKM. The V end was cut by 1 base, the J end by 3 bases, with 16 bases between. The CDR3 region has the DNA TGTGCCAGCAGTTTATTCCTCAGGGAATCGGGCAAAAACATTCAGTACTTC. Protein: CASSLFLRESGKNIQYF.

V usage is TRBV7-9 and J usage is TRBJ2-3, with 9 bases lining up with TRBD2. The CDR3 contains 14 residues. V dropped 5 bases and J dropped 8; count of bases not matched to a gene: 8. From germline, CDR1 is SEHNR and CDR2 FQNEAQ (reference sequence). The CDR3 region has the DNA TGTGCCAGCAGCCCAGCGGGAGGTGGGGGTACGCAGTATTTT. Its protein product is CASSPAGGGGTQYF.